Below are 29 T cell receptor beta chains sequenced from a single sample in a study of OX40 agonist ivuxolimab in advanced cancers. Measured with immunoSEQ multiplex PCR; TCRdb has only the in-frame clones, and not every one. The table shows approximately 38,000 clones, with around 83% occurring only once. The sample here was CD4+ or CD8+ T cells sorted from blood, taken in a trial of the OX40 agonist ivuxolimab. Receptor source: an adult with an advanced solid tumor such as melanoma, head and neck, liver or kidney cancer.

The CDR3 DNA sequence: TGTGCCAGCAGCCCAGGAAAGGGGGAGCAGTACTTC. Residues: CASSPGKGEQYF. The chain combines TRBV7-3 with TRBJ2-7; the D gene is possibly TRBD1 (5 bases). The CDR3 is 12 amino acids. The V gene lost 5 bases and the J gene lost 7 bases, with 12 bases spanning the gap. Per the germline V gene, CDR1 is SGHTA and CDR2 is FQGTGA.

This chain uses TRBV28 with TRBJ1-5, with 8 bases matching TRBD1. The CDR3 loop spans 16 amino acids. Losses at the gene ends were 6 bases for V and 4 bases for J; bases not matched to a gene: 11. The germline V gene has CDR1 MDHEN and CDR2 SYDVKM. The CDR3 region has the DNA TGTGCCAGCAGATCCTCGGGACAGGAGCTTAATCAGCCCCAGCATTTT. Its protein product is CASRSSGQELNQPQHF.

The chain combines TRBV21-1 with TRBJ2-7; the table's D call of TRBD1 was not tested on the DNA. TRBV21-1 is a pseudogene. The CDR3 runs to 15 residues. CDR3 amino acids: CASSSRQGRSYEQYF. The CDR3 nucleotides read TGTGCCAGCAGCTCCCGACAGGGTCGAAGCTACGAGCAGTACTTC.

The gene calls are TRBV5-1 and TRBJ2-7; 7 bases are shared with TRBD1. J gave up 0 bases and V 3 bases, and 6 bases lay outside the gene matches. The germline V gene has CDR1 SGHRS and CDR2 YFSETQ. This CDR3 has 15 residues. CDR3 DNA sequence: TGCGCCAGCAGCTGGACGGGACAGCTCTCCTACGAGCAGTACTTC. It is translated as CASSWTGQLSYEQYF.

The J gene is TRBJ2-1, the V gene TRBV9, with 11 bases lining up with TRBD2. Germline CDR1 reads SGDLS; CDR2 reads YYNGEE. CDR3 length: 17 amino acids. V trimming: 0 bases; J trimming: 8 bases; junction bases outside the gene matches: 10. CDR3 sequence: CASSVGLSGGAVDEQFF. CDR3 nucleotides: TGTGCCAGCAGCGTAGGCCTTAGCGGGGGGGCAGTGGATGAGCAGTTCTTC.

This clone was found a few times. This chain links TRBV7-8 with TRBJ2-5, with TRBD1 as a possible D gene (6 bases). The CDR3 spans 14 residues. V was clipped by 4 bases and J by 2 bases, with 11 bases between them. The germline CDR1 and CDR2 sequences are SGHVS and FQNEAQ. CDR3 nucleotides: TGTGCCAGCAGCTCCTGGGACACTCAAGAGACCCAGTACTTC. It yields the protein CASSSWDTQETQYF.

The CDR3: CASSKVEEASYNEQFF. The CDR3 bases are TGTGCCAGCAGCAAAGTTGAAGAGGCCTCCTACAATGAGCAGTTCTTC. The chain recombines TRBV21-1 with TRBJ2-1; whether TRBD2, the table's D call, matches the DNA was not checked. TRBV21-1 is deemed a pseudogene. The CDR3 covers 16 residues.

This CDR3 reads CASSLGMGSAENTEQFF. In DNA form, the CDR3 reads TGTGCCAGCAGCTTAGGAATGGGTTCGGCGGAGAATACTGAGCAGTTCTTC. The chain carries TRBV7-9 and TRBJ2-1; no clear D gene. This CDR3 contains 17 residues. Germline V lookup: CDR1 SEHNR, CDR2 FQNEAQ (reference sequence). V gave up 1 base and J gave up 9 bases, with 22 bases separating them.

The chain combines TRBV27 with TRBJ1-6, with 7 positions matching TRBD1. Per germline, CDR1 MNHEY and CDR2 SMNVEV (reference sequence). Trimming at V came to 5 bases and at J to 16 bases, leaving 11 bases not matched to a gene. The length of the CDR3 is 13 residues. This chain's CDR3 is CASSIGGQSSLHF. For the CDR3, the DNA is TGTGCCAGCAGTATCGGGGGACAGTCTTCTCTCCACTTT.

The DNA of the CDR3 is TGTGCCAGCAGCTTAGTGGATACCGGTCAGCCCCAGCATTTT. It codes for CASSLVDTGQPQHF. The V gene is TRBV7-8, the J gene TRBJ1-5; D gene ambiguous. The V gene's germline CDR1 is SGHVS and CDR2 FQNEAQ. The CDR3 length is 14 residues. Trimming pared 1 base from V and 6 bases from J, leaving 10 bases between.

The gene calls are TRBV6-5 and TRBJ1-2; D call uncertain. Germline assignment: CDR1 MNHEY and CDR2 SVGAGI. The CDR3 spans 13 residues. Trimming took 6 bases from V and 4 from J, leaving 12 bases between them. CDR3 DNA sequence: TGTGCCAGCAGCTCTGTACGCATCTATGGCTACACCTTC. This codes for CASSSVRIYGYTF.

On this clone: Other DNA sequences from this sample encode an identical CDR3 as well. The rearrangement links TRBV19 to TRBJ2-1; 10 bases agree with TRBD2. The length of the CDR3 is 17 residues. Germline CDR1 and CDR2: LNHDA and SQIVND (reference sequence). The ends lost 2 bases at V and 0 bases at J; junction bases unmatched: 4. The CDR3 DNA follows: TGTGCCAGTAGTATAACTAGCGGGGACCTCTCCTACAATGAGCAGTTCTTC. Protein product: CASSITSGDLSYNEQFF.

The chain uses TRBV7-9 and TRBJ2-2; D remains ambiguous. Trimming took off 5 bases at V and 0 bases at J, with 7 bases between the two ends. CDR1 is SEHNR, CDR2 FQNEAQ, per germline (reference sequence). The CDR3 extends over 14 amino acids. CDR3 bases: TGTGCCAGCAGCATCGCGGCGAACACCGGGGAGCTGTTTTTT. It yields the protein CASSIAANTGELFF.

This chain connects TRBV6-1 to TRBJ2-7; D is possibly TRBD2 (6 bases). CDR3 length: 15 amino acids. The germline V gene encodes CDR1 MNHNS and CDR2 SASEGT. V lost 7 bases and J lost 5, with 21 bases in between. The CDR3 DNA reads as TGTGCCAGCACCGATGGGGGAGGAACCCCTCACGAGCAGTACTTC. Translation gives CASTDGGGTPHEQYF.

In DNA form, the CDR3 reads TGTGCCAGCAGCCGGGACACCAGCTCTGGGGCCAACGTCCTGACTTTC. Its translation is CASSRDTSSGANVLTF. This rearrangement joins TRBV9 to TRBJ2-6; weak D call: TRBD1 (6 bases). This CDR3 region has 16 residues. Germline loops: CDR1 SGDLS, CDR2 YYNGEE. Trimming stripped 4 bases from V and 0 bases from J, with 11 bases between. The whole variable domain, remainder taken from reference TRBV9 and TRBJ2-6, is DSGVTQTPKHLITATGQRVTLRCSPRSGDLSVYWYQQSLDQGLQFLIQYYNGEERAKGNILERFSAQQFPDLHSELNLSSLELGDSALYFCASSRDTSSGANVLTFGAGSRLTVL.

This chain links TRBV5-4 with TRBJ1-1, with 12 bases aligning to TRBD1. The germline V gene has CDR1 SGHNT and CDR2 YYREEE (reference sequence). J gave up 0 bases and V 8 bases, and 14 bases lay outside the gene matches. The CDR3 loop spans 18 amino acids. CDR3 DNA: TGTGCCAGACCGACTGGGACAGGGGGCGGGTGCGTGAACACTGAAGCTTTCTTT. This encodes CARPTGTGGGCVNTEAFF.

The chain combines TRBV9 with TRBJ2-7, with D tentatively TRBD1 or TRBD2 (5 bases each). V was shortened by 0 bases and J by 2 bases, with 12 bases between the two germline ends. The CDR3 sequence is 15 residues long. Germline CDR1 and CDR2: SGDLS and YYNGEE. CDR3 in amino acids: CASSVDGTLTYEQYF. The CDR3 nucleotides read TGTGCCAGCAGCGTAGATGGGACCCTTACCTACGAGCAGTACTTC.

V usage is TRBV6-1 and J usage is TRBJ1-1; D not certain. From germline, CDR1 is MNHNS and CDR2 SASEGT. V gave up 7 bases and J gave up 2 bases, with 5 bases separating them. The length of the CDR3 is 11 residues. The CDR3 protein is CASTFNTEAFF. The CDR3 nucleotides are TGTGCCAGCACCTTCAACACTGAAGCTTTCTTT.

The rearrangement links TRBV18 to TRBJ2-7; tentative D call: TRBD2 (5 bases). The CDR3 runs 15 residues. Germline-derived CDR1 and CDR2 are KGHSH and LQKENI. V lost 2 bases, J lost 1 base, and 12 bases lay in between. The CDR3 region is CASSPSTGNSYEQYF. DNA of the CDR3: TGTGCCAGCTCACCATCGACCGGGAATTCCTACGAGCAGTACTTC. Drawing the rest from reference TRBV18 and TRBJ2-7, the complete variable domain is NAGVMQNPRHLVRRRGQEARLRCSPMKGHSHVYWYRQLPEEGLKFMVYLQKENIIDESGMPKERFSAEFPKEGPSILRIQQVVRGDSAAYFCASSPSTGNSYEQYFGPGTRLTVT.

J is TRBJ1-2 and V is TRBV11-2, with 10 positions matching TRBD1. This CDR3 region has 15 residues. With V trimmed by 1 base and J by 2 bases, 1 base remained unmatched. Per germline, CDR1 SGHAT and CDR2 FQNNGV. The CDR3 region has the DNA TGTGCCAGCAGCTTAGTGGGACAGGGGAACTATGGCTACACCTTC. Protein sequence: CASSLVGQGNYGYTF.

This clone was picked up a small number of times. CDR3 coding DNA: TGCGCCAGCAGCCAAGATAACGGAGAACTTAACTATGGCTACACCTTC. It encodes CASSQDNGELNYGYTF. The V and J genes are TRBV4-1 and TRBJ1-2; D is unclear. CDR3 length equals 16 residues. CDR1 and CDR2 from the germline V gene are MGHRA and YSYEKL. The V and J ends lost 0 bases and 1 base respectively, with 12 bases between them.

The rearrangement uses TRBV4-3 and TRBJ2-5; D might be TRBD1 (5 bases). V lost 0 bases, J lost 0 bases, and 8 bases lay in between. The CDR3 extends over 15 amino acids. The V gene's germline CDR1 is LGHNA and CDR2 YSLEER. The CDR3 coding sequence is TGCGCCAGCAGCCAAGATAGGGGCCACCAAGAGACCCAGTACTTC. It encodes CASSQDRGHQETQYF.

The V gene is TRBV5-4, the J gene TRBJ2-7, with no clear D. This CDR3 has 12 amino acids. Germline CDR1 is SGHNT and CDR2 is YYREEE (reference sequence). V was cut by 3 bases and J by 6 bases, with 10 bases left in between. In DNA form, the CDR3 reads TGTGCCAGCAGCTCGACGTTCTCCGAGCAGTACTTC. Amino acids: CASSSTFSEQYF. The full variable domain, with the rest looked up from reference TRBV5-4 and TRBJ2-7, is ETGVTQSPTHLIKTRGQQVTLRCSSQSGHNTVSWYQQALGQGPQFIFQYYREEENGRGNFPPRFSGLQFPNYSSELNVNALELDDSALYLCASSSTFSEQYFGPGTRLTVT.

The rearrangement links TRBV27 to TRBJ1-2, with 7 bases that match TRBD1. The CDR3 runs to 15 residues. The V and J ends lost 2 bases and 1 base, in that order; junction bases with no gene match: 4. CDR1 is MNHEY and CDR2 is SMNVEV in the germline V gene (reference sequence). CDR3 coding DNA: TGTGCCAGCAGTTTACAGGGGGACCTTAACTATGGCTACACCTTC. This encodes CASSLQGDLNYGYTF.

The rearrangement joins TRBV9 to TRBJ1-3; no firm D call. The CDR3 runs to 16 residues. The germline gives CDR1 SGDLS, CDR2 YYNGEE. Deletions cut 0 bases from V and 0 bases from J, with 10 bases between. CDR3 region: CASSVESSSSGNTIYF. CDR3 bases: TGTGCCAGCAGCGTAGAGTCCTCCTCCTCTGGAAACACCATATATTTT. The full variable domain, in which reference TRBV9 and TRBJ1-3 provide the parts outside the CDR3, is DSGVTQTPKHLITATGQRVTLRCSPRSGDLSVYWYQQSLDQGLQFLIQYYNGEERAKGNILERFSAQQFPDLHSELNLSSLELGDSALYFCASSVESSSSGNTIYFGEGSWLTVV.

CDR3 DNA sequence: TGTGCCAGCAGCTTTCTTACAGATACGCAGTATTTT. Translated, it gives CASSFLTDTQYF. The chain has TRBV5-4 and TRBJ2-3; D uncertain. This CDR3 region has 12 residues. Per the germline V gene, CDR1 is SGHNT and CDR2 is YYREEE (reference sequence). V lost 2 bases and J 3 bases, leaving 4 bases between the germline ends.

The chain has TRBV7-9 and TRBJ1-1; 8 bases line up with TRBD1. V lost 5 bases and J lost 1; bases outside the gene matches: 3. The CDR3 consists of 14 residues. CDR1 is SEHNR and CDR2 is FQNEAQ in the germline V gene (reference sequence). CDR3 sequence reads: CASSLQGENTEAFF. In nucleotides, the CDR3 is TGTGCCAGCAGCCTACAGGGGGAGAACACTGAAGCTTTCTTT.

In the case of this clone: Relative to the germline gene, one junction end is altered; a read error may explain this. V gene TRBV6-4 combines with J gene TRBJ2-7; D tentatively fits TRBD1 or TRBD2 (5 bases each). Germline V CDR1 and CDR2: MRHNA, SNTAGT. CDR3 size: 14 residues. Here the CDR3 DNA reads TGTGCCAGCAGTTACTCGGGGCCCGCCTACGAGCAGTACTTC. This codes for CASSYSGPAYEQYF.

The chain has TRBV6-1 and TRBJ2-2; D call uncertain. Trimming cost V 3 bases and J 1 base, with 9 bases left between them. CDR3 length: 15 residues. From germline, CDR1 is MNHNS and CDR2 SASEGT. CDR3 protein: CASSDNDKNTGELFF. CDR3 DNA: TGTGCCAGCAGTGATAACGACAAGAACACCGGGGAGCTGTTTTTT.